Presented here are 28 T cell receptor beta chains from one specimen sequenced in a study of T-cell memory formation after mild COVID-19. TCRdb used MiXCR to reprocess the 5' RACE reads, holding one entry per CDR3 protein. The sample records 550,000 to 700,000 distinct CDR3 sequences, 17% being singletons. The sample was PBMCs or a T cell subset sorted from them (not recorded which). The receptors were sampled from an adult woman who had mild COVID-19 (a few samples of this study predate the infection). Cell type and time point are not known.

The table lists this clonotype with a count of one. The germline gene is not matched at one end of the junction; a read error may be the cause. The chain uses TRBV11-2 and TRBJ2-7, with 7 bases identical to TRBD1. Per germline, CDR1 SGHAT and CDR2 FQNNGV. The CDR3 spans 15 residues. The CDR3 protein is CASSSNRGRVVEQYF. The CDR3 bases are TGTGCAAGCAGCTCGAACAGGGGTAGAGTTGTCGAGCAGTACTTC.

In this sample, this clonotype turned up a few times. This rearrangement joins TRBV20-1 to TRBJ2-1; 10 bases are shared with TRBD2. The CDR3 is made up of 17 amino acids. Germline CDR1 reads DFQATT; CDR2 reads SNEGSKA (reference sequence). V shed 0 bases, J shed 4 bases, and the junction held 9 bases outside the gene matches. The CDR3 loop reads CSARDPLTSGSYNEQFF. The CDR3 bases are TGCAGTGCTAGAGATCCCCTGACTAGCGGGTCATACAATGAGCAGTTCTTC.

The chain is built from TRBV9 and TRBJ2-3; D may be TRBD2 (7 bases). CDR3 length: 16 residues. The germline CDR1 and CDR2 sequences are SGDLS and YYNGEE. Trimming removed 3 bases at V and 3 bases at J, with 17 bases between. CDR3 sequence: CASSARGASTTDTQYF. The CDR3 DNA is TGTGCCAGCAGCGCCCGGGGGGCAAGTACTACAGATACGCAGTATTTT.

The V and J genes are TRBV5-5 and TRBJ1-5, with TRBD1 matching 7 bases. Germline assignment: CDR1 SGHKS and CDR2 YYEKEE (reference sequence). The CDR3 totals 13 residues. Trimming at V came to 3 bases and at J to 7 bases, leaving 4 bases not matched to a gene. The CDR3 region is CASSSTQGQPQHF. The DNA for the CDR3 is TGTGCCAGCAGCTCTACACAGGGGCAGCCCCAGCATTTT.

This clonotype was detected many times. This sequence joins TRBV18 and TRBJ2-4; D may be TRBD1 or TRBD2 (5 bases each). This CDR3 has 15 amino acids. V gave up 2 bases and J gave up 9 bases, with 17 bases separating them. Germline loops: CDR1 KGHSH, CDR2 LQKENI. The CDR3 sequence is CASSPSGTVPTIQYF. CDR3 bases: TGTGCCAGCTCACCATCCGGGACGGTACCTACCATTCAGTACTTC.

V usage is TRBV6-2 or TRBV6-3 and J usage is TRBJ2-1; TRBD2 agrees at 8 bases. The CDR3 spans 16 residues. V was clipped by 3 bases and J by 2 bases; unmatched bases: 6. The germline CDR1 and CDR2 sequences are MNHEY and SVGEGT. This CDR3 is CASSYGSGSPYNEQFF. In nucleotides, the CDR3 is TGTGCCAGCAGTTATGGGAGCGGGAGTCCCTACAATGAGCAGTTCTTC.

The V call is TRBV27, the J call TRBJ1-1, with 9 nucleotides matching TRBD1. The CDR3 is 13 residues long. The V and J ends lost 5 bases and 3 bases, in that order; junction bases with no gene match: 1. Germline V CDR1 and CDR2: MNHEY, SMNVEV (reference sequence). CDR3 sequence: CASSDRGYTEAFF. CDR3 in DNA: TGTGCCAGCAGTGACAGGGGGTACACTGAAGCTTTCTTT.

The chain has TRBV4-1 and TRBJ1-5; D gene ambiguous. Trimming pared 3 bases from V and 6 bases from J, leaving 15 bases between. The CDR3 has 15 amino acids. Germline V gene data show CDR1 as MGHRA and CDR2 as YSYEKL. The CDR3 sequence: CASSHYFGYGQPQHF. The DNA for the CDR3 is TGCGCCAGCAGCCATTACTTTGGGTATGGTCAGCCCCAGCATTTT.

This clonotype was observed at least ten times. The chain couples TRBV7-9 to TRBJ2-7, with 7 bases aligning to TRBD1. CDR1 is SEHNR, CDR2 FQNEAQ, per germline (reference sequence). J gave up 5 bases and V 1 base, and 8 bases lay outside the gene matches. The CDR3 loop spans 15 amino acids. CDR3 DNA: TGTGCCAGCAGCTTAGAGGGCGACAGGGTCGACGAGCAGTACTTC. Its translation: CASSLEGDRVDEQYF.

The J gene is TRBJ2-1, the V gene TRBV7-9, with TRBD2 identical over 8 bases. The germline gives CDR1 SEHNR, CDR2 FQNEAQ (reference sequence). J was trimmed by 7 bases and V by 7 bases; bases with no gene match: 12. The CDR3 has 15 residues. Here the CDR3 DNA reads TGTGCCAGCAAGAAGGACGGGGGGGGAAGTAATGAGCAGTTCTTC. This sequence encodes CASKKDGGGSNEQFF.

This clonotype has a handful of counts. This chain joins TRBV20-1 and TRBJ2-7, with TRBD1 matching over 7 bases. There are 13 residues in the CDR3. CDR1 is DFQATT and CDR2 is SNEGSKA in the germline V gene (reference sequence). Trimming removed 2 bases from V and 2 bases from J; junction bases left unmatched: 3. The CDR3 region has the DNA TGCAGTGCTAGATCAGGGGGAACCTACGAGCAGTACTTC. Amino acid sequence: CSARSGGTYEQYF.

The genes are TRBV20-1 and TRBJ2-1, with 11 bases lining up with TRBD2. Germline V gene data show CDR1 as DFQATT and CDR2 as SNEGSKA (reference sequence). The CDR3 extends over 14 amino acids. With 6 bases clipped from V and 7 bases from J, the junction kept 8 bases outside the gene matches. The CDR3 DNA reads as TGCAGTGCCCGTACGAGACTAGCGGGGAATGAGCAGTTCTTC. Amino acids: CSARTRLAGNEQFF.

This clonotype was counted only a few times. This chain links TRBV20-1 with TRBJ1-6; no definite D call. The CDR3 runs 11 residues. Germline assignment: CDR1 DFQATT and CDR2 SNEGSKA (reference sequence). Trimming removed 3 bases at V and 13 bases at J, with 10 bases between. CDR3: CSASQVGPLHF. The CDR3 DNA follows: TGCAGTGCTAGCCAGGTGGGGCCCCTCCACTTT.

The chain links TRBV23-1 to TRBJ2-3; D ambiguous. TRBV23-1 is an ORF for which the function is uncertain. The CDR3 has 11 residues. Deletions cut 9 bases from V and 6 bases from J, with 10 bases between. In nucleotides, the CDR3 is TGCGCCAGTCAACGGTGGGATACGCAGTATTTT. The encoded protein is CASQRWDTQYF.

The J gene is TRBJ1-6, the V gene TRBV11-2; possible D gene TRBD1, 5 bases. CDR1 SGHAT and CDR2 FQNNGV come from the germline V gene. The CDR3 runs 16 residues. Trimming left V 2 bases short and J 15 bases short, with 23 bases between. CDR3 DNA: TGTGCCAGCAGCTTACTGGGGCGGAAAAGCCCGCAACGCCTCCACTTT. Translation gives CASSLLGRKSPQRLHF. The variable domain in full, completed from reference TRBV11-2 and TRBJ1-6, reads EAGVAQSPRYKIIEKRQSVAFWCNPISGHATLYWYQQILGQGPKLLIQFQNNGVVDDSQLPKDRFSAERLKGVDSTLKIQPAKLEDSAVYLCASSLLGRKSPQRLHFGNGTRLTVT.

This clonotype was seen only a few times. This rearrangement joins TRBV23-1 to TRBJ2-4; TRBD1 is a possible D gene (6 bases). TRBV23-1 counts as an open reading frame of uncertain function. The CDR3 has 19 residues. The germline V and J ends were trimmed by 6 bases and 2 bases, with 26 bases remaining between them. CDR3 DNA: TGCGCCAGCAGCCCCCCCGAGGGCAGGGGCGGTGTAACCAAAAACATTCAGTACTTC. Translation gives CASSPPEGRGGVTKNIQYF.

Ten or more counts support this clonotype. CDR3 DNA: TGTGCCAGTAGTATTTATGCCGGGCTAGGATCCTACAATGAGCAGTTCTTC. Translating gives CASSIYAGLGSYNEQFF. The genes are TRBV19 and TRBJ2-1, with D unresolved. V was clipped by 3 bases and J by 1 base, with 16 bases between them. CDR1 is LNHDA, CDR2 SQIVND, per germline (reference sequence). The length of the CDR3 is 17 residues.

For the CDR3, the DNA is TGCGCCAGCAGCCCTGGGACAGGGGGATCTGAGCAGTTCTTC. Protein: CASSPGTGGSEQFF. The genes are TRBV5-1 and TRBJ2-1; 11 bases align to TRBD1. J gave up 9 bases and V 4 bases, and 6 bases lay outside the gene matches. The CDR3 extends over 14 amino acids. The germline gives CDR1 SGHRS, CDR2 YFSETQ.

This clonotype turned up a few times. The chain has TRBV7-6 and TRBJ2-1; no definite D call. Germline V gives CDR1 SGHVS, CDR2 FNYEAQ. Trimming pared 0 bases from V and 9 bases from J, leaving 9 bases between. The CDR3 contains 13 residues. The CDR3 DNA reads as TGTGCCAGCAGCTTAGCGGACCTGCTTGAGCAGTTCTTC. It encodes CASSLADLLEQFF.

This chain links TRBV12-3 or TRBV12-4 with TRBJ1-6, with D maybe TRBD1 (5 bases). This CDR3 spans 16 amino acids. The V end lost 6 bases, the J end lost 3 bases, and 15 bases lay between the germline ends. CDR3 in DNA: TGTGCCAGCAGCCTGGGAGGGGCCTTCTATAATTCACCCCTCCACTTT. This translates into CASSLGGAFYNSPLHF.

This CDR3 is CSADMSSYNEQFF. The CDR3 region has the DNA TGCAGCGCTGACATGAGCTCCTACAATGAGCAGTTCTTC. V is TRBV29-1 and J is TRBJ2-1; unclear D gene. The length of the CDR3 is 13 residues. V was pared by 7 bases and J by 0 bases, with 10 bases between. Germline lookup yields CDR1 SQVTM and CDR2 ANQGSEA.

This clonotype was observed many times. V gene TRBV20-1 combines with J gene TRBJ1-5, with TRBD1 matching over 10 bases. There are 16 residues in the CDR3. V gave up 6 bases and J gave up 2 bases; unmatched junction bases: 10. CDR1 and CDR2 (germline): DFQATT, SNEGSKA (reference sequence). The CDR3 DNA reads TGCAGTGCGAGGGACAGGGGAATTTTCGGCAATCAGCCCCAGCATTTT. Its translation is CSARDRGIFGNQPQHF.

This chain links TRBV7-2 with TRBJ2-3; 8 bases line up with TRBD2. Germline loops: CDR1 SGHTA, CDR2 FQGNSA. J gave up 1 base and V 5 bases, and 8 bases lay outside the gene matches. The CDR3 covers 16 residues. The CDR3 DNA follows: TGTGCCAGCAGCCCCCAAGCGGGAGATGGCACAGATACGCAGTATTTT. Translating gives CASSPQAGDGTDTQYF. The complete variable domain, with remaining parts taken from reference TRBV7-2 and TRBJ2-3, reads GAGVSQSPSNKVTEKGKDVELRCDPISGHTALYWYRQSLGQGLEFLIYFQGNSAPDKSGLPSDRFSAERTGGSVSTLTIQRTQQEDSAVYLCASSPQAGDGTDTQYFGPGTRLTVL.

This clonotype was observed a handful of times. In DNA form, the CDR3 reads TGTGCCAGCAGTTACTCGACTGGGATAGGGGAGCAGTACTTC. Amino acid sequence: CASSYSTGIGEQYF. The rearrangement uses TRBV6-5 and TRBJ2-7; D gene uncertain. Between the trimmed V and J ends, which lost 0 bases and 7 bases, there was a span of 13 bases. Per germline, CDR1 MNHEY and CDR2 SVGAGI. This CDR3 is built from 14 residues.

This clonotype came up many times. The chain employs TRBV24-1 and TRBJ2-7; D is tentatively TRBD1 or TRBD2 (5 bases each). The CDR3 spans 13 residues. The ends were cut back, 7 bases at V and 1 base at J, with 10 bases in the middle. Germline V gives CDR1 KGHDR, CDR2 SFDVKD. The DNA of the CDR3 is TGTGCCACCAGCGGGGACGCTTCCTACGAGCAGTACTTC. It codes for CATSGDASYEQYF.

Here the CDR3 DNA reads TGTGCCAGCAGTTACTCGCCCGGACCTCGATTCACAGATACGCAGTATTTT. It codes for CASSYSPGPRFTDTQYF. The chain combines TRBV6-6 with TRBJ2-3; no clear D. Germline-derived CDR1 and CDR2 are MNHNY and SVGAGI (reference sequence). V dropped 0 bases and J dropped 2 bases, with 15 bases sitting between them. CDR3 length: 17 residues.

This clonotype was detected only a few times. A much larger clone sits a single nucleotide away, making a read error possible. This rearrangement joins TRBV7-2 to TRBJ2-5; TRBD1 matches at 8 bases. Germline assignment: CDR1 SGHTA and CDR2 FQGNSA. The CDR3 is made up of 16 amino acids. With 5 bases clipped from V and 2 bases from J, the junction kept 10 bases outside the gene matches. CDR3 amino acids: CASSPHYDRGQETQYF. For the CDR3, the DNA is TGTGCCAGCAGCCCCCACTACGACAGGGGACAAGAGACCCAGTACTTC.

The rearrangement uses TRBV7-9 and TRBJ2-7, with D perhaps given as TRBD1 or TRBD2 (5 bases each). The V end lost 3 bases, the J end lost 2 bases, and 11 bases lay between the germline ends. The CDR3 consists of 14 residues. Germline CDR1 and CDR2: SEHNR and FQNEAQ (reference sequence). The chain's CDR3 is CASSFVGETYEQYF. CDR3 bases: TGTGCCAGCAGCTTCGTGGGGGAAACCTACGAGCAGTACTTC.